This is a list of T cell receptor beta chains from one sample in a study of post-analysis software for immune sequencing data. In TCRdb, the PCR reads were re-called with MiXCR into one record per CDR3 protein. The data hold 150,000 to 200,000 distinct CDR3 sequences, with roughly 34% observed a single time. This sample comprised blood, obtained after autologous hematopoietic stem cell transplantation. The receptors were sampled from a girl between 5 and 17 years old with multiple sclerosis. Both conserved end residues are part of each CDR3. The D gene is left open where the match is weak. Clone size, where shown, is once, few, many, or a class for clones that have expanded.

TRBV9	NA	many	TRBJ2-1	CASGPGEQFF	TGTGCCAGCGGCCCCGGTGAGCAGTTCTTC
TRBV7-9	TRBD1	few	TRBJ1-4	CASSLGLGGSEKLFF	TGTGCCAGCAGCTTAGGTTTAGGGGGCAGTGAAAAACTGTTTTTT
TRBV24-1	TRBD1	NA	TRBJ2-2	CATSPLRTGTTGELFF	TGTGCCACCAGTCCCCTTCGGACAGGGACGACCGGGGAGCTGTTTTTT
TRBV28	TRBD1	few	TRBJ2-7	CASSSPRDRTYEQYF	TGTGCCAGCAGTTCCCCCCGGGACAGGACCTACGAGCAGTACTTC
TRBV2	NA	few	TRBJ2-1	CASSQGRRPGSYNEQFF	TGTGCCAGCTCCCAAGGTCGGCGGCCTGGCTCCTACAATGAGCAGTTCTTC
TRBV29-1	NA	NA	TRBJ2-2	CSAQGVPNTGERFF	TGCAGCGCCCAAGGGGTACCTAACACCGGGGAGCGGTTTTTT
TRBV5-1	NA	few	TRBJ2-6	CASSLNGSPFSGANVLTF	TGCGCCAGCAGCTTGAATGGTAGCCCCTTCTCTGGGGCCAACGTCCTGACTTTC
TRBV29-1	NA	many	TRBJ2-5	CSVGGLEETQYF	TGCAGCGTTGGAGGTTTAGAAGAGACCCAGTACTTC
TRBV6-6	NA	NA	TRBJ2-3	CASRPPRALGGTDTQYF	TGTGCCAGCAGACCACCCCGGGCCCTAGGCGGCACAGATACGCAGTATTTT
TRBV20-1	NA	NA	TRBJ1-5	CSARPPGQANQPQHF	TGCAGTGCTAGACCCCCGGGGCAGGCCAATCAGCCCCAGCATTTT
TRBV7-3	TRBD1	many	TRBJ1-1	CASSLTGGNTEAFF	TGTGCCAGCAGCTTGACAGGGGGCAACACTGAAGCTTTCTTT
TRBV20-1	TRBD2	NA	TRBJ2-2	CSAQPGTSLTGELFF	TGCAGTGCTCAGCCCGGGACTAGCCTCACCGGGGAGCTGTTTTTT
TRBV20-1	NA	few	TRBJ2-7	CSARRQGGNEQYF	TGCAGTGCTAGAAGACAGGGAGGCAACGAGCAGTACTTC
TRBV6-5	NA	NA	TRBJ2-1	CASSRDGGYNEQFF	TGTGCCAGCAGCCGGGACGGGGGTTACAATGAGCAGTTCTTC
TRBV7-8	NA	NA	TRBJ2-1	CASSLAGRYNEQFF	TGTGCCAGCAGCTTAGCGGGCCGCTACAATGAGCAGTTCTTC
TRBV6-1	TRBD1	NA	TRBJ1-2	CASSEPLPSETGGRNYGYTF	TGTGCCAGCAGTGAACCATTACCTTCCGAGACAGGGGGGCGTAACTATGGCTACACCTTC
TRBV20-1	TRBD2	NA	TRBJ2-1	CSVKIRGGGLYNEQFF	TGCAGTGTCAAGATACGGGGGGGGGGACTTTACAATGAGCAGTTCTTC
TRBV4-3	TRBD2	NA	TRBJ2-2	CASSQAAGTRVTGELFF	TGCGCCAGCAGCCAAGCCGCCGGGACTAGAGTCACCGGGGAGCTGTTTTTT
TRBV21-1	NA	NA	TRBJ2-7	CASSGRRVTYEQYF	TGTGCCAGCAGCGGCCGGAGAGTGACCTACGAGCAGTACTTC
TRBV10-3	NA	NA	TRBJ1-1	CAISEGNTEAFF	TGTGCCATCAGTGAGGGGAACACTGAAGCTTTCTTT
TRBV7-8	NA	few	TRBJ2-7	CASSLPAPEQYF	TGTGCCAGCAGCTTACCCGCCCCGGAGCAGTACTTC
TRBV12-3/TRBV12-4	NA	NA	TRBJ1-5	CASSLRDQPQHF	TGTGCCAGCAGTTTGCGGGATCAGCCCCAGCATTTT
TRBV7-2	NA	NA	TRBJ1-1	CASSFASGGGEAFF	TGTGCCAGCAGCTTCGCCAGCGGGGGGGGGGAAGCTTTCTTT
TRBV5-1	NA	few	TRBJ1-4	CASSLLTGAEKLFF	TGCGCCAGCAGCTTGCTTACGGGGGCAGAAAAACTGTTTTTT
TRBV4-1	NA	once	TRBJ1-5	CASSQDLLPAQLSNQPQHF	TGCGCCAGCAGCCAAGATCTTTTACCCGCGCAGCTTAGCAATCAGCCCCAGCATTTT
TRBV4-1	TRBD1	many	TRBJ2-4	CASSQDRWTGRIAKNIQYF	TGCGCCAGCAGCCAAGATAGGTGGACAGGCCGCATAGCCAAAAACATTCAGTACTTC
TRBV11-2	NA	NA	TRBJ2-7	CASSLGGRAYEQYF	TGTGCCAGCAGCTTAGGGGGCAGGGCCTACGAGCAGTACTTC
TRBV7-9	TRBD1	once	TRBJ1-1	CASSLGGSEAFF	TGTGCCAGCAGCCTAGGGGGCTCTGAAGCTTTCTTT
TRBV10-3	NA	many	TRBJ1-2	CAISDRDTKGYGYTF	TGTGCCATCAGTGACCGGGACACTAAGGGCTATGGCTACACCTTC
TRBV7-2	NA	NA	TRBJ2-3	CASSSNLGGDTQYF	TGTGCCAGCAGCTCAAACCTGGGGGGAGATACGCAGTATTTT
TRBV28	NA	few	TRBJ2-1	CASSTPVGSGYYNEQFF	TGTGCCAGCAGTACCCCGGTTGGCAGCGGGTACTACAATGAGCAGTTCTTC
TRBV28	NA	NA	TRBJ1-5	CASSPPVQVQPQHF	TGTGCCAGCAGTCCCCCCGTGCAGGTACAGCCCCAGCATTTT
TRBV5-1	NA	NA	TRBJ2-5	CASSHLQGWETQYF	TGCGCCAGCAGCCATTTGCAGGGTTGGGAGACCCAGTACTTC
TRBV5-5	NA	NA	TRBJ2-7	CASSSGQGPYEQYF	TGTGCCAGCAGCTCGGGACAAGGACCCTACGAGCAGTACTTC
TRBV12-3/TRBV12-4	NA	NA	TRBJ2-1	CASSYAPVNDEQFF	TGTGCCAGCAGCTATGCCCCCGTGAATGATGAGCAGTTCTTC
TRBV5-5	TRBD2	few	TRBJ2-1	CASSTSGRAEQFF	TGTGCCAGCAGCACTAGCGGGAGGGCTGAGCAGTTCTTC
TRBV5-1	NA	few	TRBJ2-7	CASSLDGYSYEQYF	TGCGCCAGCAGCTTGGACGGATACTCCTACGAGCAGTACTTC
TRBV5-5	NA	few	TRBJ2-1	CASSSPGQLFNEQFF	TGTGCCAGCAGCTCCCCGGGTCAGTTGTTTAATGAGCAGTTCTTC
TRBV6-6	TRBD2	few	TRBJ2-1	CASSPGLAGGNNEQFF	TGTGCCAGCAGCCCGGGACTAGCGGGAGGGAACAATGAGCAGTTCTTC
TRBV20-1	NA	NA	TRBJ1-2	CSASSWEGSRGYTF	TGCAGTGCTAGTTCGTGGGAGGGCTCACGCGGCTACACCTTC
TRBV6-5	NA	NA	TRBJ2-7	CATNVAGDRYEQYF	TGTGCCACCAATGTAGCGGGGGACAGGTACGAGCAGTACTTC
TRBV3-1	NA	NA	TRBJ2-7	CASSQGAVSYEQYF	TGTGCCAGCAGCCAAGGGGCAGTCTCCTACGAGCAGTACTTC
TRBV20-1	NA	few	TRBJ2-5	CSASPSVETQYF	TGCAGTGCTAGCCCTAGCGTGGAGACCCAGTACTTC